The source of this T cell receptor (beta chain) is a study of blood T cell repertoires in COVID-19. The assay was immunoSEQ multiplex PCR, and TCRdb's table has in-frame clones only and misses some. Of about 49,000 clones in the sample, about three quarters were seen once. Trimming removed 5 bases at V and 7 bases at J, with 12 bases between. The CDR3 runs to 13 residues. Per the germline V gene, CDR1 is SGHAT and CDR2 is FQNNGV. The chain uses TRBV11-2 and TRBJ1-5; TRBD1 is a possible D gene (6 bases). Material: peripheral blood. The clonotype originates from a man aged 65 to 79 with active or convalescent COVID-19. CDR3 sequence: CASSLGGGQPQHF. CDR3 sequence (DNA): TGTGCCAGCAGCCTAGGGGGGGGCCAGCCCCAGCATTTT. The full variable domain, in which reference TRBV11-2 and TRBJ1-5 provide the parts outside the CDR3, is EAGVAQSPRYKIIEKRQSVAFWCNPISGHATLYWYQQILGQGPKLLIQFQNNGVVDDSQLPKDRFSAERLKGVDSTLKIQPAKLEDSAVYLCASSLGGGQPQHFGDGTRLSIL.